The 22 T cell receptor beta chains below were found in one sample sequenced in a study of shared clonotypes between healthy human individuals. Terminally differentiated effector memory CD45RA+ cells were left out of the naive CD8 fraction, which was CD45RO-negative and positively selected for CCR7. The protocol was immunoSEQ multiplex PCR, while the TCRdb copy is restricted to in-frame clones and leaves out a portion. The sample consists of some 2 million clones, 85% to 95% of them appearing once. Sequencing was carried out using naive CD8+ T cells sorted from blood. Receptors originate from a man between 18 and 29 years old in good health.

This sequence joins TRBV21-1 and TRBJ1-4. TRBV21-1 is tagged as a pseudogene. The CDR3 totals 11 residues. The CDR3: CASCANEKLFF. In DNA, the CDR3 is TGTGCCAGCTGCGCTAATGAAAAACTGTTTTTT.

This sequence joins TRBV7-9 and TRBJ1-6; D gene uncertain. This CDR3 is 14 amino acids long. V gave up 1 base and J gave up 6 bases, with 7 bases separating them. Germline-derived CDR1 and CDR2 are SEHNR and FQNEAQ (reference sequence). CDR3 in amino acids: CASSLVDGNSPLHF. Written as DNA, the CDR3 is TGTGCCAGCAGCTTAGTCGACGGTAATTCACCCCTCCACTTT.

V is TRBV5-8 and J is TRBJ1-1, with D perhaps matching TRBD1 (5 bases). V lost 0 bases and J lost 11, with 8 bases in between. CDR1 is SGHTS, CDR2 YDEGEE, per germline. The CDR3 runs 11 residues. CDR3 sequence: CASSLEGRAFF. In nucleotides, the CDR3 is TGTGCCAGCAGCTTGGAGGGGAGGGCTTTCTTT.

J is TRBJ2-7 and V is TRBV11-2, with D possibly TRBD2 on 5 matching bases. The CDR3 loop spans 17 amino acids. Between the trimmed V and J ends, which lost 1 base and 7 bases, there was a span of 23 bases. CDR1 is SGHAT, CDR2 FQNNGV, per germline. The CDR3 here is CASSLVVGGPPLREQYF. CDR3 DNA: TGTGCCAGCAGCTTAGTTGTCGGCGGGCCCCCATTGCGGGAGCAGTACTTC.

This chain joins TRBV25-1 and TRBJ2-1; D remains ambiguous. Germline V gene sequence: CDR1 MGHDK, CDR2 SYGVNS. The CDR3 runs 11 residues. V lost 5 bases and J lost 8, with 7 bases in between. The CDR3 DNA sequence: TGTGCCAGCAGTTTGTATGATGAGCAGTTCTTC. Translation gives CASSLYDEQFF.

V gene TRBV7-2 combines with J gene TRBJ2-7, with D possibly TRBD1 on 7 matching bases. Trimming removed 3 bases from V and 3 bases from J, with 15 bases in between. Germline values: CDR1 SGHTA, CDR2 FQGNSA. This CDR3 region has 15 residues. DNA of the CDR3: TGTGCCAGCAGCTTCGAGACAGGGACTGGCTACGAGCAGTACTTC. It is translated as CASSFETGTGYEQYF.

This sequence joins TRBV5-1 and TRBJ2-3; 8 nucleotides match TRBD2. The CDR3 is made up of 13 amino acids. CDR1 is SGHRS and CDR2 is YFSETQ in the germline V gene. V was pared by 3 bases and J by 6 bases, with 3 bases of the junction left unmatched. CDR3 nucleotide sequence: TGCGCCAGCAGCTCGGGACTAGGGGATACGCAGTATTTT. Its protein is CASSSGLGDTQYF.

CDR3 nucleotide sequence: TGTGCCTGGACTGACAGGGTAGAGCAGTACTTC. It codes for CAWTDRVEQYF. J is TRBJ2-7 and V is TRBV30, with TRBD1 identical over 7 bases. Per the germline V gene, CDR1 is GTSNPN and CDR2 is SVGIG (reference sequence). The CDR3 totals 11 residues. V lost 4 bases to trimming and J lost 7 bases; unmatched junction nucleotides: 4.

The rearrangement uses TRBV7-8 and TRBJ2-3, with TRBD2 identical over 11 bases. CDR3 size: 19 residues. The V segment lost 3 bases and the J segment 1 base; nucleotides outside the gene matches: 12. Germline CDR1 is SGHVS and CDR2 is FQNEAQ. CDR3 bases: TGTGCCAGCAGCTTCCAAGTAGCGGGAGGGGTGTCTGGCACAGATACGCAGTATTTT. This encodes CASSFQVAGGVSGTDTQYF.

About this clone: The sample carries other DNA sequences with the same CDR3. The chain links TRBV19 to TRBJ2-7; D might be TRBD2 (5 bases). Trimming pared 1 base from V and 3 bases from J, leaving 10 bases between. The CDR3 extends over 14 amino acids. Per germline, CDR1 LNHDA and CDR2 SQIVND (reference sequence). The CDR3 reads CASSIGGSGYEQYF. For the CDR3, the DNA is TGTGCCAGTAGTATAGGAGGGAGCGGCTACGAGCAGTACTTC.

The chain is built from TRBV7-9 and TRBJ2-2; D may correspond to TRBD1 or TRBD2 (5 bases each). The germline V gene has CDR1 SEHNR and CDR2 FQNEAQ (reference sequence). The CDR3 totals 16 residues. V was cut by 3 bases and J by 5 bases, with 16 bases left in between. CDR3 sequence reads: CASSFIFSGRTGELFF. In DNA, the CDR3 is TGTGCCAGCAGCTTTATATTTTCGGGGCGGACCGGGGAGCTGTTTTTT.

The table lists this clone with a count of one. This chain connects TRBV11-2 to TRBJ2-1; TRBD2 aligns across 8 bases. Germline V gene lookup returns CDR1 SGHAT and CDR2 FQNNGV. With 1 base clipped from V and 1 base from J, the junction kept 3 bases outside the gene matches. This CDR3 region has 16 residues. The DNA for the CDR3 is TGTGCCAGCAGCTTAGCGCTAGCGGGTTCCTACAATGAGCAGTTCTTC. This sequence encodes CASSLALAGSYNEQFF.

The V call is TRBV7-9, the J call TRBJ2-7; D is ambiguous. The V end lost 8 bases, the J end lost 1 base, and 9 bases lay between the germline ends. The germline V gene has CDR1 SEHNR and CDR2 FQNEAQ (reference sequence). This CDR3 contains 12 residues. The CDR3 DNA follows: TGTGCCAGCTCAGGTTTTTCCTACGAGCAGTACTTC. Amino acid sequence: CASSGFSYEQYF.

A single count supports this clone. The chain employs TRBV28 and TRBJ1-1; 11 nucleotides line up with TRBD1. Looked up from germline, CDR1 is MDHEN and CDR2 is SYDVKM. The CDR3 is 16 amino acids. V shed 6 bases and J 5 bases; nucleotides not matched to a gene: 11. The CDR3 loop reads CASRPPGQGEGTEAFF. CDR3 nucleotide sequence: TGTGCCAGCAGACCTCCGGGACAGGGGGAAGGAACTGAAGCTTTCTTT.

V is TRBV11-2 and J is TRBJ2-7; 8 bases are a match to TRBD2. The germline gives CDR1 SGHAT, CDR2 FQNNGV. The CDR3 covers 17 residues. V lost 4 bases to trimming and J lost 0 bases; unmatched junction nucleotides: 11. CDR3 nucleotides: TGTGCCAGCAGCTCCTCAAGCCTCGGACTAGCCTCCTACGAGCAGTACTTC. It codes for CASSSSSLGLASYEQYF.

V gene TRBV7-6 combines with J gene TRBJ2-7; D remains ambiguous. The CDR3 runs to 13 residues. CDR1 SGHVS and CDR2 FNYEAQ come from the germline V gene. V lost 0 bases, J lost 8 bases, and 11 bases lay in between. As DNA, the CDR3 is TGTGCCAGCAGCTTAGCGTACCAGTACAAGCAGTACTTC. Translated: CASSLAYQYKQYF.

The rearrangement joins TRBV7-6 to TRBJ2-5; 14 bases map to TRBD2. This CDR3 has 17 amino acids. V lost 2 bases and J lost 2; bases outside the gene matches: 4. Germline V CDR1 and CDR2: SGHVS, FNYEAQ. The CDR3 coding sequence is TGTGCCAGCAGCTTATGGACTAGCGGGAGGTGGCAAGAGACCCAGTACTTC. This translates into CASSLWTSGRWQETQYF.

This clone showed up just once. This rearrangement joins TRBV9 to TRBJ2-2; weak D call: TRBD1 (6 bases). This CDR3 has 14 residues. V lost 2 bases and J 3 bases, leaving 8 bases between the germline ends. The V gene's germline CDR1 is SGDLS and CDR2 YYNGEE. The CDR3 spells CASSVRGHTGELFF. The CDR3 coding sequence is TGTGCCAGCAGCGTCAGGGGCCACACCGGGGAGCTGTTTTTT.

The V gene is TRBV4-3, the J gene TRBJ2-7, with D unclear. Trimming left V 1 base short and J 4 bases short, with 11 bases between. CDR1 and CDR2 from the germline V gene are LGHNA and YSLEER. The CDR3 is 14 amino acids. In nucleotides, the CDR3 is TGCGCCAGCAGCCAAGGGAATTATGATTACGAGCAGTACTTC. Amino acids: CASSQGNYDYEQYF.

The rearrangement uses TRBV6-1 and TRBJ1-1, with a possible D match to TRBD1 (6 bases). The CDR3 contains 14 residues. From germline, CDR1 is MNHNS and CDR2 SASEGT. Trimming removed 4 bases from V and 1 base from J, with 10 bases in between. The CDR3 spells CASSVGAGNTEAFF. DNA of the CDR3: TGTGCCAGCAGTGTGGGGGCTGGGAACACTGAAGCTTTCTTT.

V gene TRBV2 combines with J gene TRBJ1-4; no clear D. This CDR3 has 15 residues. V gave up 0 bases and J gave up 4 bases, with 9 bases separating them. CDR1 and CDR2 from the germline V gene are SNHLY and FYNNEI. The CDR3 DNA is TGTGCCAGCAGTGAAGCGCCCACAGTTAATGAAAAACTGTTTTTT. It encodes CASSEAPTVNEKLFF.

This sequence joins TRBV4-1 and TRBJ2-1, with 8 bases matching TRBD1. Germline CDR1 is MGHRA and CDR2 is YSYEKL. The CDR3 consists of 14 residues. J lost 8 bases, V lost 1 base, and 4 bases had no gene match. The chain's CDR3 is CASSQVIQGDEQFF. The CDR3 DNA sequence: TGCGCCAGCAGCCAAGTTATACAGGGGGATGAGCAGTTCTTC.